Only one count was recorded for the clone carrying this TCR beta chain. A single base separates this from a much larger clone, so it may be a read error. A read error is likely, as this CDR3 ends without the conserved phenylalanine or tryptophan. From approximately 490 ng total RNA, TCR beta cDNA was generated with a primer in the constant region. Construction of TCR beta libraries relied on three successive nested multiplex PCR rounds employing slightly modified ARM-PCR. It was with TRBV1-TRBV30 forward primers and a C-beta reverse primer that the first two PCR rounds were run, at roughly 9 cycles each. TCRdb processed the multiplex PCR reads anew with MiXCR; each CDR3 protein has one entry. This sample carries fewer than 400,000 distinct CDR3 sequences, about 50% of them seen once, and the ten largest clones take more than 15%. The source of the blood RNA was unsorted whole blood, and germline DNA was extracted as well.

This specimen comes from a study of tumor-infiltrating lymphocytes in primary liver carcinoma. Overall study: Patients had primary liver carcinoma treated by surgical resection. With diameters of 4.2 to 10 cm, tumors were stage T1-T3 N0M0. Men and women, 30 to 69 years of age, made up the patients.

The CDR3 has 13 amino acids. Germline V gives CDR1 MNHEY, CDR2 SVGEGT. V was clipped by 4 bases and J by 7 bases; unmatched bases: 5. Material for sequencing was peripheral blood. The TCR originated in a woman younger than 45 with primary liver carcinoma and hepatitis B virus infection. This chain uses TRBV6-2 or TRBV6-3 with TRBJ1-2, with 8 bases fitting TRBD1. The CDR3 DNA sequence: TGTGCCAGCAGTTTTGGACAGGGAGTTGGCTACACCTCC. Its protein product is CASSFGQGVGYTS.